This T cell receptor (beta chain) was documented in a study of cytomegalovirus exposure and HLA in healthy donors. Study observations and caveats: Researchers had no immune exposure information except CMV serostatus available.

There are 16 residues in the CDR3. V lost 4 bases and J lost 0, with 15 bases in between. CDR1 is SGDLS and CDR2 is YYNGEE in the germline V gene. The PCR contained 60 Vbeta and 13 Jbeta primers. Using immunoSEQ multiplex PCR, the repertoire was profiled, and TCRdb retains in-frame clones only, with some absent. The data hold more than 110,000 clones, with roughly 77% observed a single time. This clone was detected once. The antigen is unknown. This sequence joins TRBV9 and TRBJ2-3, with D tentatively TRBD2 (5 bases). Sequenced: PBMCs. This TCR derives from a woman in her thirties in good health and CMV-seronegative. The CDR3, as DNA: TGTGCCAGCAGCCCCCGTCGGGCTAGCAGCACAGATACGCAGTATTTT. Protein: CASSPRRASSTDTQYF.